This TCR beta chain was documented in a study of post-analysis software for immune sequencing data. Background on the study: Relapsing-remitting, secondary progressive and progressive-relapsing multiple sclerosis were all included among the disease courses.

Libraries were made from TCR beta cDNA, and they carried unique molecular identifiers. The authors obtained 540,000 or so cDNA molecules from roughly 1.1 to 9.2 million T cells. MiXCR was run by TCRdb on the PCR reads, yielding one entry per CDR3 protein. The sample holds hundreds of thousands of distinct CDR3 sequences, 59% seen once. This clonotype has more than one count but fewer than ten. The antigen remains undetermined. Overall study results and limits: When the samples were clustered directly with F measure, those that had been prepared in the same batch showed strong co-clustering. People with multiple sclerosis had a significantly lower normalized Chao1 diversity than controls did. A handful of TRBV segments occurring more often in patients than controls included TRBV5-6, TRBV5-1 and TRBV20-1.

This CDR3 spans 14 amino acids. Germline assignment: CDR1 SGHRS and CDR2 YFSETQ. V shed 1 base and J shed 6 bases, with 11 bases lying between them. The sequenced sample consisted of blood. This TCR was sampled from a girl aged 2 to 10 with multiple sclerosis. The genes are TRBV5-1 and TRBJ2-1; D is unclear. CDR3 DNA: TGCGCCAGCAGCTTGACCGGTAATTCCAATGAGCAGTTCTTC. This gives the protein CASSLTGNSNEQFF.